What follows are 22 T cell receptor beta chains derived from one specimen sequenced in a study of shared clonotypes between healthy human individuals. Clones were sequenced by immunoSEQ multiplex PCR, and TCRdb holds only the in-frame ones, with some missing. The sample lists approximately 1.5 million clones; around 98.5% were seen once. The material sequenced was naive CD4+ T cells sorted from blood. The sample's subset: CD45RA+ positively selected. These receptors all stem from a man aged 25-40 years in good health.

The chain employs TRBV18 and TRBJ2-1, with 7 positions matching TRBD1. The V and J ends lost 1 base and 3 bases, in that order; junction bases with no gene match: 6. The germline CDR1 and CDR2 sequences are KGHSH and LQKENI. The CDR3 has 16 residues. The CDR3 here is CASSPRTGIRYNEQFF. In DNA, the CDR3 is TGTGCCAGCTCACCACGGACAGGTATTCGCTACAATGAGCAGTTCTTC.

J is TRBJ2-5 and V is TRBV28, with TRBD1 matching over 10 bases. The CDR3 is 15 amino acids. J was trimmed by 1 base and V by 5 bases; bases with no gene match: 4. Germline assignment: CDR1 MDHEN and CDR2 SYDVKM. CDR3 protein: CASSRRTGGQETQYF. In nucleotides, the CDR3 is TGTGCCAGCAGTCGACGGACAGGGGGCCAAGAGACCCAGTACTTC.

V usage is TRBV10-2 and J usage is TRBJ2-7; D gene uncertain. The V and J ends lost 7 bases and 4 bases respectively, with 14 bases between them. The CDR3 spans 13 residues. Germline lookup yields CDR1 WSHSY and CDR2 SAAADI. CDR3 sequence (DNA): TGCGCCAGCAAGATTGACCCTTCATACGAGCAGTACTTC. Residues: CASKIDPSYEQYF.

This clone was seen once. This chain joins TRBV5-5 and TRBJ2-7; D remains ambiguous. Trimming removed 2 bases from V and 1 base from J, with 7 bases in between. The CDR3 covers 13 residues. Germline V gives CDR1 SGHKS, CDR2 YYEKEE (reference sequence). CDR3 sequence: CASSFPPSYEQYF. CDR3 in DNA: TGTGCCAGCAGCTTCCCCCCTTCCTACGAGCAGTACTTC.

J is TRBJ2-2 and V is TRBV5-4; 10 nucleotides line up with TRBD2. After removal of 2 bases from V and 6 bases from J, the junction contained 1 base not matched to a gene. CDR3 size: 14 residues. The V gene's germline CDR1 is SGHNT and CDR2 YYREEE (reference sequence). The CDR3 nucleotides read TGTGCCAGCAGCTTAGCGGGAGGGCCCGGGGAGCTGTTTTTT. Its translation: CASSLAGGPGELFF.

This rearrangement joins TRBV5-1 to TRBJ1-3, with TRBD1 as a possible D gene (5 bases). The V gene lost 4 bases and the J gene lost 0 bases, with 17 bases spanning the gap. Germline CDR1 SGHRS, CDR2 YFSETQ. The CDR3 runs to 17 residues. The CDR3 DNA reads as TGCGCCAGCAGCGCACGGGGGGAATTGGCCTCTGGAAACACCATATATTTT. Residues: CASSARGELASGNTIYF.

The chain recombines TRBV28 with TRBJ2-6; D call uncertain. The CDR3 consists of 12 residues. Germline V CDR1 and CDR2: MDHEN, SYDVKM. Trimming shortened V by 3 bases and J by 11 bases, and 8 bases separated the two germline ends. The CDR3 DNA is TGTGCCAGCAGTTTGCTTAGGGACGTCCTGACTTTC. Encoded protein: CASSLLRDVLTF.

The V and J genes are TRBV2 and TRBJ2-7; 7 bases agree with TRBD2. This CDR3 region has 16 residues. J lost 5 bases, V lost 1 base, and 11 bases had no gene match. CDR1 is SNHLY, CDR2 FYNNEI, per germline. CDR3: CASSEGSSGRSDEQYF. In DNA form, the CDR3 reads TGTGCCAGCAGTGAAGGGTCTAGCGGTAGGAGTGACGAGCAGTACTTC.

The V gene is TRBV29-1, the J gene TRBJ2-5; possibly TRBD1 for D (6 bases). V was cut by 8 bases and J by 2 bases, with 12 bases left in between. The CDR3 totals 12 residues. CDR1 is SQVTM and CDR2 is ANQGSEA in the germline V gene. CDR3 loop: CSIEGDQETQYF. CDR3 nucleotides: TGCAGCATAGAGGGGGATCAAGAGACCCAGTACTTC.

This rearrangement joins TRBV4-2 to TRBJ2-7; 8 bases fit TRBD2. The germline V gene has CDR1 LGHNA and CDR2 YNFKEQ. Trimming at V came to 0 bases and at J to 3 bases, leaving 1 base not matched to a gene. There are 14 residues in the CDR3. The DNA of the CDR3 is TGTGCCAGCAGCCAAGATAGCGGGAACTACGAGCAGTACTTC. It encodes CASSQDSGNYEQYF.

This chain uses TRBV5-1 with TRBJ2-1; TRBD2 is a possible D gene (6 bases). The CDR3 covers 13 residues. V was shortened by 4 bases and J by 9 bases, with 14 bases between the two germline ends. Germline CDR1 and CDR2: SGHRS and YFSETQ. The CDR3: CASSVSTSTEQFF. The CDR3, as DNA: TGCGCCAGCAGCGTGTCAACTAGCACTGAGCAGTTCTTC.

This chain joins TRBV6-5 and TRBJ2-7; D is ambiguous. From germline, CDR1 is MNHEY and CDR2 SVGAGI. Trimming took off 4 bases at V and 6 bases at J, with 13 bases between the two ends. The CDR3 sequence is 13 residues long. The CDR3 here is CASSFGFTGEQYF. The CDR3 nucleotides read TGTGCCAGCAGTTTCGGGTTTACCGGCGAGCAGTACTTC.

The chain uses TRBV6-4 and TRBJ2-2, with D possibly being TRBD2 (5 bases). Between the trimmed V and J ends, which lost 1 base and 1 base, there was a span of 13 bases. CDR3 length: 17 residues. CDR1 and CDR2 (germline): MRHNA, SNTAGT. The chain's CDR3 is CASSDYFGRGNTGELFF. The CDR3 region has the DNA TGTGCCAGCAGTGACTATTTCGGACGGGGGAACACCGGGGAGCTGTTTTTT.

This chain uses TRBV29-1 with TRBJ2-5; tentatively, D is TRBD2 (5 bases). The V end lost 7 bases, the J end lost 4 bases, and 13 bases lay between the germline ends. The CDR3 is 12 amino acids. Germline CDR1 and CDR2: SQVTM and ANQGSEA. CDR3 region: CSALTGVETQYF. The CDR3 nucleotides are TGCAGCGCCCTAACCGGGGTAGAGACCCAGTACTTC.

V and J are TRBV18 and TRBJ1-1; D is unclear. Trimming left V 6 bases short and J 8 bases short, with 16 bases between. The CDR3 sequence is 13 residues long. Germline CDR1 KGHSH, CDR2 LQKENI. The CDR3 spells CASSPSTYDEAFF. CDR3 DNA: TGTGCCAGCTCCCCAAGCACTTACGACGAAGCTTTCTTT. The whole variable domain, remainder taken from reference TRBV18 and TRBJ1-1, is NAGVMQNPRHLVRRRGQEARLRCSPMKGHSHVYWYRQLPEEGLKFMVYLQKENIIDESGMPKERFSAEFPKEGPSILRIQQVVRGDSAAYFCASSPSTYDEAFFGQGTRLTVV.

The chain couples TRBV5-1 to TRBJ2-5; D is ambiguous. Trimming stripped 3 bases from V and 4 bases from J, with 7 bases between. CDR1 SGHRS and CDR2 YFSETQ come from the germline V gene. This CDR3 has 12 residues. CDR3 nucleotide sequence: TGCGCCAGCAGCTCGAAGGGAGAGACCCAGTACTTC. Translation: CASSSKGETQYF. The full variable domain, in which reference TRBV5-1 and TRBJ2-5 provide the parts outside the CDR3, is KAGVTQTPRYLIKTRGQQVTLSCSPISGHRSVSWYQQTPGQGLQFLFEYFSETQRNKGNFPGRFSGRQFSNSRSEMNVSTLELGDSALYLCASSSKGETQYFGPGTRLLVL.

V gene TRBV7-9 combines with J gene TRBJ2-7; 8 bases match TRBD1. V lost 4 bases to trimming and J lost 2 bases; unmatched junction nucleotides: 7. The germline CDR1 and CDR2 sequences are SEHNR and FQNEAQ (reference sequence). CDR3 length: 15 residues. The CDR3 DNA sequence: TGTGCCAGCAGCTATAGGACAGGGAACACCTACGAGCAGTACTTC. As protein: CASSYRTGNTYEQYF.

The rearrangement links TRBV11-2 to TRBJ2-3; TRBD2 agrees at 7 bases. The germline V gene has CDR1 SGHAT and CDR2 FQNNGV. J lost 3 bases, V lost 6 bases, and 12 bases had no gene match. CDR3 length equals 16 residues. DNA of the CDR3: TGTGCCAGCAGACCTCTGGGGGGAGCGGGGACAGATACGCAGTATTTT. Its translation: CASRPLGGAGTDTQYF.

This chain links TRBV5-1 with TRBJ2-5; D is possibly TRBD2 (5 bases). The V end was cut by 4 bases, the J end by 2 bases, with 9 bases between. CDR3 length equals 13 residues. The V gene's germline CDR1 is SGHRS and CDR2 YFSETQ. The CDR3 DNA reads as TGCGCCAGCAGCGTTCTAGCACAAGAGACCCAGTACTTC. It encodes CASSVLAQETQYF.

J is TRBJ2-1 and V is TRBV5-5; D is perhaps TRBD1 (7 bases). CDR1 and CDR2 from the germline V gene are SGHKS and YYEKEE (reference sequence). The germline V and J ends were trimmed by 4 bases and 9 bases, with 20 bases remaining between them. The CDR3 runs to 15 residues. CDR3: CASSRLAGGRIEQFF. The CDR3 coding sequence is TGTGCCAGCAGCCGACTCGCAGGGGGGAGGATTGAGCAGTTCTTC.

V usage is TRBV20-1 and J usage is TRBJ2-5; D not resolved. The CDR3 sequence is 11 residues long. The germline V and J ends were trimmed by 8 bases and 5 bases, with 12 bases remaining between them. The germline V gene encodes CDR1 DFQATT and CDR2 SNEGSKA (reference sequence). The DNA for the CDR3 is TGCAGTCCGAATATCGGGGAGACCCAGTACTTC. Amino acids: CSPNIGETQYF.

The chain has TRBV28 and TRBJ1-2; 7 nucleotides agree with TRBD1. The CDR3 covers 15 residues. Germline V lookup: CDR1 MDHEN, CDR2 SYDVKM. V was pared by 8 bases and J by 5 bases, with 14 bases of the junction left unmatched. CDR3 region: CASSTGPLLKYGYTF. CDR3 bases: TGTGCCAGCTCGACAGGGCCTCTCTTGAAATATGGCTACACCTTC.